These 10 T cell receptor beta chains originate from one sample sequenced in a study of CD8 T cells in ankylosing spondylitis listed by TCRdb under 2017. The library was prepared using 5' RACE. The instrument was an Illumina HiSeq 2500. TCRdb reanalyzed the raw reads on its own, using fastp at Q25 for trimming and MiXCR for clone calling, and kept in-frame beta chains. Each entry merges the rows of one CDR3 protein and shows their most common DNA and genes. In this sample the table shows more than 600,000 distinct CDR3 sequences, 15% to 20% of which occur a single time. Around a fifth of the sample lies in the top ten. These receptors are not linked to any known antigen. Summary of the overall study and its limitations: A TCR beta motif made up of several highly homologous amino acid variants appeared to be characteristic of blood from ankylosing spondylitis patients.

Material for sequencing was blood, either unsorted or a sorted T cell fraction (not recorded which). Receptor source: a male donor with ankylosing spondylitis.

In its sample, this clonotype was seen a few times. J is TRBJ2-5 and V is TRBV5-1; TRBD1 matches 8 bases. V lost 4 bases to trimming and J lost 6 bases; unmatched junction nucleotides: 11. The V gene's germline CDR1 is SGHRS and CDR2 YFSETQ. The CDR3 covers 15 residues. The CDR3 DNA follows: TGCGCCAGCAGCATTACCGGGACAGGTACAAAGACCCAGTACTTC. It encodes CASSITGTGTKTQYF.

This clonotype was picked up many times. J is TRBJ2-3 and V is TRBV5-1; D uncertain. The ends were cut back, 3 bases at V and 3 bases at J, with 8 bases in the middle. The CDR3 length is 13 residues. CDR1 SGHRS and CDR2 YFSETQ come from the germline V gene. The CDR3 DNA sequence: TGCGCCAGCAGCTCCGTAGGAACAGATACGCAGTATTTT. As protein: CASSSVGTDTQYF. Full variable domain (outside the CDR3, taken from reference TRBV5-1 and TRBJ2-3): KAGVTQTPRYLIKTRGQQVTLSCSPISGHRSVSWYQQTPGQGLQFLFEYFSETQRNKGNFPGRFSGRQFSNSRSEMNVSTLELGDSALYLCASSSVGTDTQYFGPGTRLTVL.

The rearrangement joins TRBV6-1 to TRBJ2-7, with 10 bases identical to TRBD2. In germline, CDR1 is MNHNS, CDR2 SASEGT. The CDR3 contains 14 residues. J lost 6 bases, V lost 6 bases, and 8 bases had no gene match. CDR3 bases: TGTGCCAGCAGCCTAGCGGGGGTTGTCTGCGAGCAGTACTTC. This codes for CASSLAGVVCEQYF.

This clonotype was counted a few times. The CDR3: CASSLDDGNEQFF. The CDR3 nucleotides read TGTGCCAGCAGCTTAGATGACGGAAATGAGCAGTTCTTC. The V gene is TRBV11-3, the J gene TRBJ2-1; D not resolved. Germline V gives CDR1 SGHNT, CDR2 YENEEA. V was clipped by 0 bases and J by 7 bases, with 7 bases between them. This CDR3 region has 13 residues.

CDR3 protein: CASRQGVQETQYF. The DNA for the CDR3 is TGTGCCTCCAGACAGGGGGTACAAGAGACCCAGTACTTC. This chain uses TRBV30 with TRBJ2-5, with 9 bases fitting TRBD1. Germline CDR1 and CDR2: GTSNPN and SVGIG (reference sequence). V gave up 7 bases and J gave up 2 bases; unmatched junction bases: 5. The CDR3 covers 13 residues.

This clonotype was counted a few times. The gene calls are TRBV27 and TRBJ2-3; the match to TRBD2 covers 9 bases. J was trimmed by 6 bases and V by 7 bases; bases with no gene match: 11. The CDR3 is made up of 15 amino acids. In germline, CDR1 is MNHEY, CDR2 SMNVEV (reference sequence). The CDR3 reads CASTSAGGTDDTQYF. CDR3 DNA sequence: TGTGCCAGCACCTCAGCGGGGGGCACAGATGATACGCAGTATTTT.

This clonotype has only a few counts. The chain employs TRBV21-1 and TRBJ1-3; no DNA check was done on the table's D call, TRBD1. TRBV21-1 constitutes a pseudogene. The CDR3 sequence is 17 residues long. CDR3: CASSKPPGAGDGNTIYF. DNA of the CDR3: TGTGCCAGCAGCAAGCCTCCTGGGGCAGGGGACGGAAACACCATATATTTT.

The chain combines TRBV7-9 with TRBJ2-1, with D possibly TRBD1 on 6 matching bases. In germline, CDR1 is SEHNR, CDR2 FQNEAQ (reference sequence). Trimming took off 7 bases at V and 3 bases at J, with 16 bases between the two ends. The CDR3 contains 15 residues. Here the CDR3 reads CASIGGQKDYNEQFF. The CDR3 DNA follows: TGTGCCAGCATCGGAGGACAGAAAGACTACAATGAGCAGTTCTTC.

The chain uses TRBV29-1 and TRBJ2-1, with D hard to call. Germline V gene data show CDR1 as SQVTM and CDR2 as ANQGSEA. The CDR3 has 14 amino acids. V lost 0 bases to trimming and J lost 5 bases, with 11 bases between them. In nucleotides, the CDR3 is TGCAGCGTTGAAGATCTGACCCCACACAATGAGCAGTTCTTC. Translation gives CSVEDLTPHNEQFF.

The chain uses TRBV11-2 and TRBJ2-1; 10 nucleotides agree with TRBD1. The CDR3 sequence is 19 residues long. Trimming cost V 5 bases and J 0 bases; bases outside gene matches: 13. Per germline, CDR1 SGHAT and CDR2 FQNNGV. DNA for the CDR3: TGTGCCAGCAGCCCGGGACAGGGGATGGGAGGGAGCTCCTACAATGAGCAGTTCTTC. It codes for CASSPGQGMGGSSYNEQFF. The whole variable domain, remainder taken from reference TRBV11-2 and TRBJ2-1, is EAGVAQSPRYKIIEKRQSVAFWCNPISGHATLYWYQQILGQGPKLLIQFQNNGVVDDSQLPKDRFSAERLKGVDSTLKIQPAKLEDSAVYLCASSPGQGMGGSSYNEQFFGPGTRLTVL.